This is a list of T cell receptor beta chains from one sample in a study of CD8+ T cells in alopecia areata. Produced via immunoSEQ multiplex PCR; TCRdb's table is partial and in-frame only. The table lists roughly 220,000 clones, 35% to 40% of them singletons. Sequencing was performed on CD4+ T cells sorted from blood, taken around week 31, from a patient treated with tofacitinib. These receptors came from a human donor with alopecia areata. Each CDR3 is given with its conserved first and last residue. D genes are given only for firm matches. Not every row has a clone size; where given, it reads once, few, many or a size class.

d_gene	v_gene	abundance	j_gene	CDR3nt	CDR3aa
-	TRBV4-1	many	TRBJ1-5	TGCGCCAGCTCCGAGATCAATTTGGGGGTCGATTATCAGCCCCAGCATTTT	CASSEINLGVDYQPQHF
TRBD1	TRBV4-1	-	TRBJ2-1	TGCGCCAGCAGCCAAGGAATAACTGGGACAGGGAAGGGTGAGCAGTTCTTC	CASSQGITGTGKGEQFF
-	TRBV7-2	-	TRBJ2-3	TGTGCCAGCAGCTTAACGGGGGAAAGCACAGATACGCAGTATTTT	CASSLTGESTDTQYF
TRBD2	TRBV4-2	-	TRBJ2-1	TGTGCCAGCAGCCAGGTGACTAGCGGGAGGCCCCATGAGCAGTTCTTC	CASSQVTSGRPHEQFF
-	TRBV2	-	TRBJ2-7	TGTGCCAGCAGTGAAGCCGCCTACGAGCAGTACTTC	CASSEAAYEQYF
-	TRBV30	few	TRBJ1-2	TGTGCCTGGAGTGTGCTCCGCTATGGCTACACCTTC	CAWSVLRYGYTF
-	TRBV30	-	TRBJ1-6	TGTGCCTGGAGTGTACAGGGAGTGATGGCCCTCCACTTT	CAWSVQGVMALHF
-	TRBV7-8	-	TRBJ2-3	TGTGCCAGCAGCTCCCGGGAGCAGGCCACAGATACGCAGTATTTT	CASSSREQATDTQYF
TRBD1	TRBV5-1	-	TRBJ2-3	TGCGCCAGCAGCATCCTGGGACAGGGGCGCACAGATACGCAGTATTTT	CASSILGQGRTDTQYF
-	TRBV30	few	TRBJ2-6	TGTGCCTCGACTGGCGATGGGGCCAACGTCCTGACTTTC	CASTGDGANVLTF
-	TRBV7-2	few	TRBJ2-1	TGTGCCAGCAGCTTATTCAATGAGCAGTTCTTC	CASSLFNEQFF
-	TRBV5-1	-	TRBJ1-4	TGCGCCAGCAGCTTGGCTATAGGGGAAAAACTGTTTTTT	CASSLAIGEKLFF
-	TRBV18	few	TRBJ1-1	TGTGCCAGCTCACCATCAGGGCCTGAAGCTTTCTTT	CASSPSGPEAFF
-	TRBV15	-	TRBJ1-4	TGTGCCACCAGCAGAGGACGCGGCCCGAATGAAAAACTGTTTTTT	CATSRGRGPNEKLFF
-	TRBV29-1	few	TRBJ2-5	TGCAGCGTTGTTGGAGGGGTTAGGGAGACCCAGTACTTC	CSVVGGVRETQYF
-	TRBV4-1	-	TRBJ1-5	TGCGCCAGCAGCCGGACCGGGCCCCTTAGCAATCAGCCCCAGCATTTT	CASSRTGPLSNQPQHF
-	TRBV11-2	-	TRBJ2-1	TGTGCCAGCAGCTTAGAGAATAGCTGGGCGTTCTTC	CASSLENSWAFF
-	TRBV7-9	-	TRBJ1-1	TGTGCCAGCAGTCTAGAGGCCGGAAACACTGAAGCTTTCTTT	CASSLEAGNTEAFF
TRBD2	TRBV27	-	TRBJ2-5	TGTGCCAGCAGTTTATCTAGCGGGAGTGAGACCCAGTACTTC	CASSLSSGSETQYF
TRBD2	TRBV5-1	few	TRBJ2-1	TGCGCCAGCAGCAATTTCCCCGGGACTACGAAAGGTAATGAGCAGTTCTTC	CASSNFPGTTKGNEQFF
-	TRBV30	many	TRBJ2-7	TGTGCCTGGAGTGTATGGGGGGCAGGGGCCTCCTACGAGCAGTACTTC	CAWSVWGAGASYEQYF
-	TRBV6-5	few	TRBJ1-1	TGTGCCAGCAGTTACTCCAGGGGATCTGAAGCTTTCTTT	CASSYSRGSEAFF
-	TRBV10-3	-	TRBJ2-5	TGTGCCATCAGGTTGGGGTCGAATAGACAAGAGACCCAGTACTTC	CAIRLGSNRQETQYF
TRBD1	TRBV4-2	-	TRBJ1-1	TGTGCCAGCAGCCAAGTCCAGGGGGCATCGCCTGAAGCTTTCTTT	CASSQVQGASPEAFF
-	TRBV2	-	TRBJ1-2	TGTGCCAGCAGTGAAGGAACGGGACGGTCGGGCTACACCTTC	CASSEGTGRSGYTF
TRBD2	TRBV30	-	TRBJ2-1	TGTGCCTGGAGGACTAGCGGCTTTAGGAATGAGCAGTTCTTC	CAWRTSGFRNEQFF
-	TRBV5-1	-	TRBJ2-6	TGCGCCAGCAGTTCCGGACAGCGTCCCTCTGGGGCCAACGTCCTGACTTTC	CASSSGQRPSGANVLTF
-	TRBV9	few	TRBJ2-2	TGTGCCAGCAGTCCGGCGTCCGTAACCGGGGAGCTGTTTTTT	CASSPASVTGELFF
-	TRBV14	few	TRBJ2-1	TGTGCCAGCAGCCAAGCCGGACGGTTTAATGAGCAGTTCTTC	CASSQAGRFNEQFF
-	TRBV6-5	-	TRBJ2-3	TGTGCCAGCAGAAAACCTAGTTCTGATACGCAGTATTTT	CASRKPSSDTQYF
TRBD1	TRBV5-1	once	TRBJ1-6	TGCGCCAGCAGTTTATCAGGGGGTAATTCACCCCTCCACTTT	CASSLSGGNSPLHF
-	TRBV5-1	-	TRBJ1-1	TGCGCCAGCAGCTCCAGTGCCGACCCGGCTGGGCAGCGGTGGACTGAAGCTTTCTTT	CASSSSADPAGQRWTEAFF
-	TRBV2	once	TRBJ2-1	TGTGCCAGCAGTGATAGGGAGTTCCTTGAGCAGTTCTTC	CASSDREFLEQFF
-	TRBV7-9	few	TRBJ1-2	TGTGCCAGCAGCACTGGACAGTTCTATGGCTACACCTTC	CASSTGQFYGYTF
TRBD2	TRBV4-2	-	TRBJ2-5	TGTGCCAGCAGCCAGGGCGGACTAGCGAACCAGCAAGAGACCCAGTACTTC	CASSQGGLANQQETQYF
TRBD1	TRBV19	few	TRBJ1-5	TGTGCCAGTAGTATTGACAGGGATCGGCTTAGCAATCAGCCCCAGCATTTT	CASSIDRDRLSNQPQHF
-	TRBV9	-	TRBJ1-6	TGTGCCAGCAGCGTAAACAGGAATTCACCCCTCCACTTT	CASSVNRNSPLHF
TRBD1	TRBV29-1	few	TRBJ2-1	TGCAGCGTTGAAGTCCCCCGGGACAGTATGAATGAGCAGTTCTTC	CSVEVPRDSMNEQFF
TRBD1	TRBV5-1	-	TRBJ2-5	TGCGCCAGCAGCTTGGGGACAGGGAAAGAGACCCAGTACTTC	CASSLGTGKETQYF
TRBD1	TRBV6-5	-	TRBJ1-5	TGTGCCAGCAGTTACTCGGACAGGGGTGATCAGCCCCAGCATTTT	CASSYSDRGDQPQHF
-	TRBV4-1	-	TRBJ2-5	TGCGCCAGCAGCCAAGCCAATGCGGCGGGGGAGACCCAGTACTTC	CASSQANAAGETQYF
-	TRBV9	-	TRBJ2-3	TGTGCCAGCAGCGTTTCGGGGGATACGCAGTATTTT	CASSVSGDTQYF
-	TRBV4-1	-	TRBJ2-3	TGCGCCAGCAGCCAAACGGGGAATACGCAGTATTTT	CASSQTGNTQYF
-	TRBV10-3	few	TRBJ1-1	TGTGCCATCAGCCCAGGGAACACTGAAGCTTTCTTT	CAISPGNTEAFF
TRBD2	TRBV5-1	-	TRBJ2-1	TGCGCCAGCAGCCCCGGGACTAGGACCTACAATGAGCAGTTCTTC	CASSPGTRTYNEQFF
TRBD1	TRBV25-1	-	TRBJ2-7	TGTGCCAGCAGGAACTCCGGGACAGGGGCGTTTGGCGAGCAGTACTTC	CASRNSGTGAFGEQYF
-	TRBV5-1	-	TRBJ2-2	TGCGCCAGCAGCTTGGAAGTCACGGGCACCGGGGAGCTGTTTTTT	CASSLEVTGTGELFF
TRBD2	TRBV19	few	TRBJ2-1	TGTGCCAGTAGGAGAGCTAGCGGGGTCAATGAGCAGTTCTTC	CASRRASGVNEQFF
-	TRBV2	-	TRBJ2-1	TGTGCCAGCAGTCGAGGGCGGGGAGAGGGCAATGAGCAGTTCTTC	CASSRGRGEGNEQFF
-	TRBV5-4	-	TRBJ1-4	TGTGCCAGCAGCTTGGCTAATGAAAAACTGTTTTTT	CASSLANEKLFF
-	TRBV29-1	few	TRBJ2-7	TGCAGCGTCCTGAATTGGGGGGCCCAGCAGTACTTC	CSVLNWGAQQYF
-	TRBV5-1	-	TRBJ1-1	TGCGCCAGCAGCAGAGAACAGACGATGAACACTGAAGCTTTCTTT	CASSREQTMNTEAFF
TRBD1	TRBV2	few	TRBJ2-7	TGTGCCAGCACTTGGACAGGAGCTTTCTACGAGCAGTACTTC	CASTWTGAFYEQYF
-	TRBV4-1	-	TRBJ1-2	TGCGCCAGCAGCCAAGATATGACAAAACTCCAAGACTATGGCTACACCTTC	CASSQDMTKLQDYGYTF
TRBD1	TRBV19	-	TRBJ2-3	TGTGCCAGTAGTCCCTGGACAGGGGGTGAAGATACGCAGTATTTT	CASSPWTGGEDTQYF
-	TRBV5-6	-	TRBJ2-6	TGTGCCACCAAGAAGGACGTTGGGACTGGGGCCAACGTCCTGACTTTC	CATKKDVGTGANVLTF
-	TRBV2	-	TRBJ1-6	TGTGCCAGTCGACAGTATAATTCACCCCTCCACTTT	CASRQYNSPLHF
-	TRBV2	-	TRBJ1-1	TGTGCCAGCAGTGAAGGCCGGTTGAACTCTGAAGCTTTCTTT	CASSEGRLNSEAFF
-	TRBV27	-	TRBJ2-7	TGTGCCAGCAGTTTCCGATATACCTACGAGCAGTACTTC	CASSFRYTYEQYF
-	TRBV2	-	TRBJ1-5	TGTGCCAGCACCTTCTATCGCGATCAGCCCCAGCATTTT	CASTFYRDQPQHF